The 10 T cell receptor beta chains reported below all come from one sample, sequenced in a study of regulatory T cells in long-lasting Graves disease. Noted time point: newly diagnosed GD, antithyroid drugs for less than 3 months. There was RNA extracted from PBMCs, and the TCR library was made from it. Arm-PCR with iRepertoire HTBI primers amplified the CDR3 regions for these TCR beta libraries. From the multiplex PCR reads, TCRdb called clonotypes with MiXCR, one entry per CDR3 protein. The sample consists of approximately 360,000 distinct CDR3 sequences, approximately 10% of them appearing once. These data also featured in a second study, about T cells in Graves' hyperthyroidism and ophthalmopathy.

Source: peripheral blood mononuclear cells (PBMCs), taken at new diagnosis, from a patient treated with antithyroid drugs. Receptors originate from a woman aged 18-35 years with Graves disease.

This clonotype appeared many times. The chain couples TRBV7-9 to TRBJ2-1; D assignment may be TRBD1 or TRBD2 (6 bases each). The germline gives CDR1 SEHNR, CDR2 FQNEAQ (reference sequence). The CDR3 is 13 amino acids. V dropped 5 bases and J dropped 5 bases, with 10 bases sitting between them. The DNA of the CDR3 is TGTGCCAGCAGCGTAGGGGGGAACAATGAGCAGTTCTTC. Its translation is CASSVGGNNEQFF.

Worth noting for this clonotype: This could be a read error, since a much larger clone is one nucleotide away. Given the absence of the conserved phenylalanine or tryptophan at the CDR3 end, a read error is likely. The chain recombines TRBV7-2 with TRBJ2-7, with TRBD2 as a possible D gene (6 bases). Germline V gene data show CDR1 as SGHTA and CDR2 as FQGNSA. Trimming cost V 4 bases and J 2 bases, with 12 bases left between them. This CDR3 has 14 residues. CDR3 loop: CASSSDYRPYEQYL. Here the CDR3 DNA reads TGTGCCAGCAGCTCGGACTACAGGCCCTACGAGCAGTACCTC.

This clonotype was recorded many times. The J gene is TRBJ2-7, the V gene TRBV28; D gene ambiguous. This CDR3 has 12 residues. Germline CDR1 is MDHEN and CDR2 is SYDVKM. V dropped 3 bases and J dropped 0 bases, with 3 bases sitting between them. This CDR3 is CASSFYSYEQYF. The DNA for the CDR3 is TGTGCCAGCAGTTTTTACTCCTACGAGCAGTACTTC.

This clonotype came up many times. This CDR3 reads CASSPNTPRDPSYNEQFF. The CDR3 region has the DNA TGTGCCAGCAGTCCCAACACACCCCGGGACCCCTCCTACAATGAGCAGTTCTTC. V gene TRBV6-2 or TRBV6-3 combines with J gene TRBJ2-1; D is tentatively TRBD1 or TRBD2 (5 bases each). The CDR3 covers 18 residues. Trimming shortened V by 5 bases and J by 0 bases, and 20 bases separated the two germline ends. Per germline, CDR1 MNHEY and CDR2 SVGEGT.

This clonotype was seen repeatedly, ten times or more. This rearrangement joins TRBV7-9 to TRBJ1-1; 10 bases line up with TRBD1. V lost 5 bases and J lost 8; bases outside the gene matches: 8. The CDR3 contains 14 residues. Germline V CDR1 and CDR2: SEHNR, FQNEAQ (reference sequence). CDR3 bases: TGTGCCAGCAGCCCGTGGGGACAGGGGACCGAAGCTTTCTTT. Its protein is CASSPWGQGTEAFF.

This chain joins TRBV27 and TRBJ2-7; TRBD2 matches 7 bases. Trimming at V came to 0 bases and at J to 5 bases, leaving 10 bases not matched to a gene. The V gene's germline CDR1 is MNHEY and CDR2 SMNVEV (reference sequence). The CDR3 runs 16 residues. The DNA for the CDR3 is TGTGCCAGCAGTTTATCGCTACTAGCGCTACGCCACGAGCAGTACTTC. Protein product: CASSLSLLALRHEQYF.

This clonotype has at least ten counts. Relative to the germline gene, one junction end is altered; a read error may explain this. The chain recombines TRBV11-2 with TRBJ1-1; D is ambiguous. The CDR3 spans 15 residues. Germline-derived CDR1 and CDR2 are SGHAT and FQNNGV. CDR3 in amino acids: CASGLVASENTEAFF. DNA of the CDR3: TGTGCCAGCGGCTTAGTAGCGTCGGAGAACACTGAAGCTTTCTTT.

This chain joins TRBV20-1 and TRBJ2-1; 10 bases agree with TRBD2. Trimming removed 5 bases from V and 3 bases from J; junction bases left unmatched: 4. Germline V gives CDR1 DFQATT, CDR2 SNEGSKA (reference sequence). This CDR3 contains 14 residues. The CDR3 bases are TGCAGTGCTCGAGGACTAGCGGACTACAATGAGCAGTTCTTC. Its protein product is CSARGLADYNEQFF.

The table lists this clonotype with many counts. The V and J genes are TRBV6-5 and TRBJ1-1, with a tentative D call TRBD1 (5 bases). V lost 2 bases and J 2 bases, leaving 12 bases between the germline ends. Germline V gives CDR1 MNHEY, CDR2 SVGAGI. CDR3 size: 15 residues. The CDR3 nucleotides read TGTGCCAGCAGTTACGGGCAGGGAAGTAACACTGAAGCTTTCTTT. This sequence encodes CASSYGQGSNTEAFF.

This clonotype was detected many times. J is TRBJ2-7 and V is TRBV7-2; 8 bases are shared with TRBD1. The CDR3 loop spans 13 amino acids. The V segment lost 5 bases and the J segment 7 bases; nucleotides outside the gene matches: 7. Germline CDR1 and CDR2: SGHTA and FQGNSA. The CDR3 loop is CASSRTGGEEQYF. The CDR3 DNA sequence: TGTGCCAGCAGCCGTACAGGGGGTGAAGAGCAGTACTTC.